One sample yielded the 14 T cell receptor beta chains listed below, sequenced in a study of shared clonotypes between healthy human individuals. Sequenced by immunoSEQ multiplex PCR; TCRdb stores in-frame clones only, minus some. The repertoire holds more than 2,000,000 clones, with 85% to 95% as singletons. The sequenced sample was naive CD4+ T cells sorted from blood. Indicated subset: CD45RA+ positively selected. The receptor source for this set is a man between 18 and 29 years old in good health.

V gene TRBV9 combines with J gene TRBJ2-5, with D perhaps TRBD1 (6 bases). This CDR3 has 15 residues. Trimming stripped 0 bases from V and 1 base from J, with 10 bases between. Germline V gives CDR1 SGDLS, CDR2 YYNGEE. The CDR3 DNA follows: TGTGCCAGCAGCGTAGACAGGGCGGGCCAAGAGACCCAGTACTTC. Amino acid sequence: CASSVDRAGQETQYF.

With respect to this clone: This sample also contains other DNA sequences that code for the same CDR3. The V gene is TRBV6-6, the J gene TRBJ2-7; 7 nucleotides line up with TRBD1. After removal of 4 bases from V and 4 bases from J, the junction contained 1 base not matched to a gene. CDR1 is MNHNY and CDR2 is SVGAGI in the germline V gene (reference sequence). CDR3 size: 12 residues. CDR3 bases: TGTGCCAGCAGTTTACAGGGGTACGAGCAGTACTTC. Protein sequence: CASSLQGYEQYF.

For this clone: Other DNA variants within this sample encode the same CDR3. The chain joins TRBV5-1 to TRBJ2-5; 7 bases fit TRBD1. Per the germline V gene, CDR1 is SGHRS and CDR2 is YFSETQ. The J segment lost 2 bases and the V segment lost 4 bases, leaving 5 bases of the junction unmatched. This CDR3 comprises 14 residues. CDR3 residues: CASSHGTEQETQYF. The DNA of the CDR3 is TGCGCCAGCAGCCACGGGACAGAACAAGAGACCCAGTACTTC.

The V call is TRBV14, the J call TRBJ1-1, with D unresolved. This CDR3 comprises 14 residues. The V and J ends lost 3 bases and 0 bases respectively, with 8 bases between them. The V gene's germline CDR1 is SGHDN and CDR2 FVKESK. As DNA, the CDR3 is TGTGCCAGCAGCCATGACAATTTGAACACTGAAGCTTTCTTT. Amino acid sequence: CASSHDNLNTEAFF.

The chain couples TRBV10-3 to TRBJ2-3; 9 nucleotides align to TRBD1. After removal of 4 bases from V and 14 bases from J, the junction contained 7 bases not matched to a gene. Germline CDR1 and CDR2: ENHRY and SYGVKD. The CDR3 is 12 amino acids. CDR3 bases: TGTGCCATCAGTGCCCTCGGGACAGGGAGGTATTTT. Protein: CAISALGTGRYF.

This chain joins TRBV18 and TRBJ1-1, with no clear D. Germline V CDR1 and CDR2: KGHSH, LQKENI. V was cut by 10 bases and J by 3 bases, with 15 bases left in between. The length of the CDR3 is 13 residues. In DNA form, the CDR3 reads TGTGCCACCAGTTATAACTCCGACACTGAAGCTTTCTTT. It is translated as CATSYNSDTEAFF.

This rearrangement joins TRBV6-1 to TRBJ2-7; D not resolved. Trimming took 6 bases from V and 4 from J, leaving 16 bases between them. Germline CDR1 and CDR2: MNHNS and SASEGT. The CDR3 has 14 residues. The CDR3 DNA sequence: TGTGCCAGCAGCCGAGAGAGCAGAGTTTACGAGCAGTACTTC. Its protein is CASSRESRVYEQYF.

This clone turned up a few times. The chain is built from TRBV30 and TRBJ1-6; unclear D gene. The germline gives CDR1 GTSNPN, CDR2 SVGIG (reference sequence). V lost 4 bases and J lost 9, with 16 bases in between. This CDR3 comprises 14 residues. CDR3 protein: CAWTTGSGSSPLHF. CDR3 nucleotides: TGTGCCTGGACCACCGGGTCCGGGTCTTCACCCCTCCACTTT.

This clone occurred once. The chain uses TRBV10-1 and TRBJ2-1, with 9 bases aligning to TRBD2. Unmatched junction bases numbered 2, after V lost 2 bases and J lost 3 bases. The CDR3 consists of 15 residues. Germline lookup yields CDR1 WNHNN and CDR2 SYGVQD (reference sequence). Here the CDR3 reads CASSEASGVYNEQFF. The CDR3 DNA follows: TGCGCCAGCAGTGAGGCTAGCGGGGTCTACAATGAGCAGTTCTTC.

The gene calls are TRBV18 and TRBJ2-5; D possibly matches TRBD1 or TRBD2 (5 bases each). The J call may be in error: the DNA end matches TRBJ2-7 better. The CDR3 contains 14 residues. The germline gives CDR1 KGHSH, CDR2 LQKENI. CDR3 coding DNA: TGTGCCAGCTCACCCCCGGGACGCAACTACGAGCAGTACTTC. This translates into CASSPPGRNYEQYF.

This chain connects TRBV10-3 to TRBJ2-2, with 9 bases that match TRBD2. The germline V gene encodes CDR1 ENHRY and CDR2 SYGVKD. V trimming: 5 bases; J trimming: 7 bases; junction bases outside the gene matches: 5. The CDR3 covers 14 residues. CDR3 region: CAISLGLAGGELFF. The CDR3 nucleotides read TGTGCCATCAGTCTGGGACTAGCTGGCGGGGAGCTGTTTTTT.

The CDR3 here is CASSGQSNQPQHF. The CDR3 DNA reads as TGTGCCAGCTCGGGACAGAGCAATCAGCCCCAGCATTTT. The rearrangement uses TRBV6-1 and TRBJ1-5, with 7 bases that match TRBD1. The V and J ends lost 8 bases and 1 base, in that order; junction bases with no gene match: 2. The germline V gene encodes CDR1 MNHNS and CDR2 SASEGT. The CDR3 consists of 13 residues.

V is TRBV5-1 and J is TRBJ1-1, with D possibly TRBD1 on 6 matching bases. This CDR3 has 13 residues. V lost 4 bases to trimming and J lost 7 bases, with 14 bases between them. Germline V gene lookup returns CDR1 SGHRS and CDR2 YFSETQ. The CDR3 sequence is CASSKGGPLEAFF. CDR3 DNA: TGCGCCAGCAGCAAAGGGGGGCCACTTGAAGCTTTCTTT. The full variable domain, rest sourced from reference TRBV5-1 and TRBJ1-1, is KAGVTQTPRYLIKTRGQQVTLSCSPISGHRSVSWYQQTPGQGLQFLFEYFSETQRNKGNFPGRFSGRQFSNSRSEMNVSTLELGDSALYLCASSKGGPLEAFFGQGTRLTVV.

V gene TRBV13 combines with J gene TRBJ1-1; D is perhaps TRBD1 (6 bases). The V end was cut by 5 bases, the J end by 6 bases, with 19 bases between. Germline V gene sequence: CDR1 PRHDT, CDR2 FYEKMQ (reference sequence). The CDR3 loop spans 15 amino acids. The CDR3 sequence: CASSLFLKQGAEAFF. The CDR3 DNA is TGTGCCAGCAGCCTATTCTTAAAACAGGGAGCTGAAGCTTTCTTT.